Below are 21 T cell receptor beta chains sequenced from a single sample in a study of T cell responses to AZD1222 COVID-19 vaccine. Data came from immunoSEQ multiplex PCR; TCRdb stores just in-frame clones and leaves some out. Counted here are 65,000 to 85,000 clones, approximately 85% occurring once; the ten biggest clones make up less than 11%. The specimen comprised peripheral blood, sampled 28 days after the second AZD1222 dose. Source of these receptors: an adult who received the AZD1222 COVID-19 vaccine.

The CDR3 sequence is CASSRGGGNYGYTF. The CDR3, as DNA: TGTGCCAGCAGCCGTGGAGGGGGAAACTATGGCTACACCTTC. This rearrangement joins TRBV11-2 to TRBJ1-2, with D perhaps matching TRBD1 (6 bases). V was pared by 5 bases and J by 2 bases, with 12 bases between. Germline CDR1 is SGHAT and CDR2 is FQNNGV. The CDR3 sequence is 14 residues long.

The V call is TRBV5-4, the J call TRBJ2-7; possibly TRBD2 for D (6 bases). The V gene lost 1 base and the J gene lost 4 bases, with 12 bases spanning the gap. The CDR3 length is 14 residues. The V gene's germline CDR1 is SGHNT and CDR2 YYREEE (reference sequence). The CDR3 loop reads CASSLPGGGYEQYF. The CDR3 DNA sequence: TGTGCCAGCAGCTTGCCCGGGGGTGGTTACGAGCAGTACTTC.

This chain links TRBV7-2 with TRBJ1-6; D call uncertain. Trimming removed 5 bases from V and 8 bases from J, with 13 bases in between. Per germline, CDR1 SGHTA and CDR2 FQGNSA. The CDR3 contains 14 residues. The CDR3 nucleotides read TGTGCCAGCAGCCCCGCGGGCGGTTATTCACCCCTCCACTTT. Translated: CASSPAGGYSPLHF.

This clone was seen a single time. The CDR3: CASTGQPNYGYTF. CDR3 DNA sequence: TGTGCCAGCACGGGACAGCCAAACTATGGCTACACCTTC. The rearrangement uses TRBV28 and TRBJ1-2; 7 positions agree with TRBD1. The V and J ends lost 7 bases and 2 bases, in that order; junction bases with no gene match: 4. The CDR3 spans 13 residues. The germline V gene encodes CDR1 MDHEN and CDR2 SYDVKM.

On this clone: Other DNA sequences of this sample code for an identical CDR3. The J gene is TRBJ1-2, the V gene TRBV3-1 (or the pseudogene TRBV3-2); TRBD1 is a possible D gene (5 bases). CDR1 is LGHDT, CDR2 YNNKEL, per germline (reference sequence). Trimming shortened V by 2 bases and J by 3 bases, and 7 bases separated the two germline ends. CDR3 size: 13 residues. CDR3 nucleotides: TGTGCCAGCAGCCAAACAGGAGACTATGGCTACACCTTC. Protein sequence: CASSQTGDYGYTF.

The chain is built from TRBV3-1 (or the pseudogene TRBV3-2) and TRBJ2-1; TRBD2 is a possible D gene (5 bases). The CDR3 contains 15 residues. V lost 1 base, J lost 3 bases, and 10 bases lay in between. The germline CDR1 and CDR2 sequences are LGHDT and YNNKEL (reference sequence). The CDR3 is CASSQGASFYNEQFF. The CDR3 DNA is TGTGCCAGCAGCCAAGGGGCTAGCTTCTACAATGAGCAGTTCTTC.

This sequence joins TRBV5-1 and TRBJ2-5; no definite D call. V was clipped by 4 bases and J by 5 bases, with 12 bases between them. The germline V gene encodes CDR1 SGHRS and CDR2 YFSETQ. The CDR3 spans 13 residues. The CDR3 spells CASSPIRQETQYF. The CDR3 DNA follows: TGCGCCAGCAGCCCCATCCGGCAGGAGACCCAGTACTTC.

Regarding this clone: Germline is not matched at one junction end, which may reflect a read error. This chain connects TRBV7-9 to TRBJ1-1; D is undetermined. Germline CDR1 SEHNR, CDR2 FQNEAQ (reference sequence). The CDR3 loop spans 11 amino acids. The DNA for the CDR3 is TGTGCCAGCAGCTTAACACGTCTTCCGGTCTTT. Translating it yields CASSLTRLPVF.

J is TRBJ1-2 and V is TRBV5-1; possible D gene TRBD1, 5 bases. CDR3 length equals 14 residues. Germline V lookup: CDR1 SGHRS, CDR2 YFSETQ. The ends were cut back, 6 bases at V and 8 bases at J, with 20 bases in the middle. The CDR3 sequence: CASTRGPGVEGYTF. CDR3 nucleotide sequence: TGCGCCAGCACGCGGGGACCGGGGGTTGAAGGCTACACCTTC.

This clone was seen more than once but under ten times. The CDR3 spells CASSRGGPLWDQYF. In DNA form, the CDR3 reads TGTGCCAGCAGCAGGGGGGGGCCCCTCTGGGATCAGTACTTC. The V call is TRBV7-2, the J call TRBJ2-7; D perhaps matches TRBD2 (7 bases). V was clipped by 5 bases and J by 10 bases, with 21 bases between them. Germline V lookup: CDR1 SGHTA, CDR2 FQGNSA. CDR3 size: 14 residues.

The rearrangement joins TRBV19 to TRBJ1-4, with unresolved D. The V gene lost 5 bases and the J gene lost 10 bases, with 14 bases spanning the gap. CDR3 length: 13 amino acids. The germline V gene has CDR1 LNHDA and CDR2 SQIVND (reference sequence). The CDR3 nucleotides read TGTGCCAGTAGTGCTGCGCCGTCCGGAAAACTGTTTTTT. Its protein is CASSAAPSGKLFF.

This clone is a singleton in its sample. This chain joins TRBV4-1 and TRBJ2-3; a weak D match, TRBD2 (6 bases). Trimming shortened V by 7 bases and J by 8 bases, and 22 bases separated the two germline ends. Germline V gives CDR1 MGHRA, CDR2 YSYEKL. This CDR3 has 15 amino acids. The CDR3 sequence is CASTPRWPSESTQYF. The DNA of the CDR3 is TGCGCCAGCACCCCCAGGTGGCCTAGCGAGAGTACGCAGTATTTT.

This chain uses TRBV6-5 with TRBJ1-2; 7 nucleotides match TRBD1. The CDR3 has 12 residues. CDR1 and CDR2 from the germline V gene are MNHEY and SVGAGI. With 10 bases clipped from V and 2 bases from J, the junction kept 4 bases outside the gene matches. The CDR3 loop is CATQGQNYGYTF. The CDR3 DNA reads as TGTGCCACCCAGGGACAGAACTATGGCTACACCTTC.

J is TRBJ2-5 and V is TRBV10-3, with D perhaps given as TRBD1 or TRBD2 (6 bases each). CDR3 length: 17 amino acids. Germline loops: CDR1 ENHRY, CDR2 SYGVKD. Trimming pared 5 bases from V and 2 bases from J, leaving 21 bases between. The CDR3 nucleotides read TGTGCCATCAGTTCCGACTGGGTAGAAGGGGGGCAAGAGACCCAGTACTTC. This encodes CAISSDWVEGGQETQYF.

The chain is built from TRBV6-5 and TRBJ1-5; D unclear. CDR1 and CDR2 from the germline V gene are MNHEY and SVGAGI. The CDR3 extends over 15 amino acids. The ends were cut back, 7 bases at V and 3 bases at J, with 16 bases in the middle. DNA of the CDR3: TGTGCCAGCAACTGGCAGTACATTCTCAATCAGCCCCAGCATTTT. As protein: CASNWQYILNQPQHF.

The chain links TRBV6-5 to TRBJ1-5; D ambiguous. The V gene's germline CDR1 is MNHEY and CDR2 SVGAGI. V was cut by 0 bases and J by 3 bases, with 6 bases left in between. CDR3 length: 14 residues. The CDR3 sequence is CASSYSLYNQPQHF. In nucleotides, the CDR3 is TGTGCCAGCAGTTACTCCCTTTACAATCAGCCCCAGCATTTT.

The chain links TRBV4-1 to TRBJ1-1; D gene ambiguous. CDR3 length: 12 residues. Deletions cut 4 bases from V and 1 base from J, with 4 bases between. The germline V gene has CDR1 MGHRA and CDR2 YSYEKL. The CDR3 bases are TGCGCCAGCAGCCTCGGGAACACTGAAGCTTTCTTT. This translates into CASSLGNTEAFF.

For the CDR3, the DNA is TGTGCCAGCAGCTCGGCAGAACAAGAGACCCAGTACTTC. Its protein is CASSSAEQETQYF. J is TRBJ2-5 and V is TRBV7-9, with D uncertain. CDR1 and CDR2 (germline): SEHNR, FQNEAQ (reference sequence). This CDR3 has 13 amino acids. V was cut by 4 bases and J by 2 bases, with 8 bases left in between. Based on the CDR3 plus reference TRBV7-9 and TRBJ2-5, the full variable domain is DTGVSQNPRHKITKRGQNVTFRCDPISEHNRLYWYRQTLGQGPEFLTYFQNEAQLEKSRLLSDRFSAERPKGSFSTLEIQRTEQGDSAMYLCASSSAEQETQYFGPGTRLLVL.

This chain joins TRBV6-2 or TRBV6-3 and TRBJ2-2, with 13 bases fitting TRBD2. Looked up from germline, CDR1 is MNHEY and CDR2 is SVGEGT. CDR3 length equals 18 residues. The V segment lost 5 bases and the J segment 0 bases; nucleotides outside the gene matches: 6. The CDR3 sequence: CASSKTSGGNANTGELFF. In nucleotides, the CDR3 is TGTGCCAGCAGTAAGACTAGCGGGGGGAACGCGAACACCGGGGAGCTGTTTTTT.

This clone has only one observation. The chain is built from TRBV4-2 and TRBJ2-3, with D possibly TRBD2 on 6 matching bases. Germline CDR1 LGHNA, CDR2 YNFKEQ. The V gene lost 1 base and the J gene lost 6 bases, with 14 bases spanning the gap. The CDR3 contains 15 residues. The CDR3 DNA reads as TGTGCCAGCAGCCAAGGGGGTGGGGGGTCCGATACGCAGTATTTT. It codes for CASSQGGGGSDTQYF.

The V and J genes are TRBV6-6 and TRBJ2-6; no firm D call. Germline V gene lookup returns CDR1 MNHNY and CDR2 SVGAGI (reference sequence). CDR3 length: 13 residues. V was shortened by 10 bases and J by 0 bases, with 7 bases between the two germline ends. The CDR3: CATADSGANVLTF. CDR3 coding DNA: TGTGCCACCGCCGACTCTGGGGCCAACGTCCTGACTTTC.